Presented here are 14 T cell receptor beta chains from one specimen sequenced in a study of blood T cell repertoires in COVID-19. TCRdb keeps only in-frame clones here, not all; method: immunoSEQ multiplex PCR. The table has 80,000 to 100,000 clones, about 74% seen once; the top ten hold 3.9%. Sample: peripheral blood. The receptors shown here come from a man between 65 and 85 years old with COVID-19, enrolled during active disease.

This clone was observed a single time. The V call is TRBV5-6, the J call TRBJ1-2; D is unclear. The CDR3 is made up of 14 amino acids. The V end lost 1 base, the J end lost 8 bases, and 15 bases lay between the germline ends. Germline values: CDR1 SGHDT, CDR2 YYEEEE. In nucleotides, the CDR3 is TGTGCCAGCAGCTTGATCCGGCAGCTAGACGGCTACACCTTC. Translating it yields CASSLIRQLDGYTF.

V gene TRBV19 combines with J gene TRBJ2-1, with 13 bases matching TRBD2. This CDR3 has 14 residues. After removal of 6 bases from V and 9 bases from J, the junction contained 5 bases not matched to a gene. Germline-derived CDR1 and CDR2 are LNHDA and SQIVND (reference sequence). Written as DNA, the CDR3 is TGTGCCAGTAGCGGACTAGCGGGAGAATTTGAGCAGTTCTTC. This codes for CASSGLAGEFEQFF.

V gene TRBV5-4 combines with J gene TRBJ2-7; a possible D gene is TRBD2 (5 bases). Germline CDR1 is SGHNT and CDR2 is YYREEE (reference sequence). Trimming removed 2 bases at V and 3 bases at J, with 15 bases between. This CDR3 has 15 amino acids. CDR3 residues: CASSFGLGLDYEQYF. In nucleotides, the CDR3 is TGTGCCAGCAGCTTTGGTTTAGGACTCGACTACGAGCAGTACTTC.

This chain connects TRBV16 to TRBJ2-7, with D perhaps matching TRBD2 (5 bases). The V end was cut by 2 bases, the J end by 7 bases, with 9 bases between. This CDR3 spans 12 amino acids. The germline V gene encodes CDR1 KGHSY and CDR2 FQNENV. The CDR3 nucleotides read TGTGCCAGCAGCCAAGGGCGGAGGGAGCAGTACTTC. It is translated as CASSQGRREQYF.

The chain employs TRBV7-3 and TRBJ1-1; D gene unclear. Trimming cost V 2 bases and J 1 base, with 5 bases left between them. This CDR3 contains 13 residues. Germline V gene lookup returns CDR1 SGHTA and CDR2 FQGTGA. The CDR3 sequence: CASSLAQNTEAFF. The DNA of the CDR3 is TGTGCCAGCAGCTTAGCGCAGAACACTGAAGCTTTCTTT.

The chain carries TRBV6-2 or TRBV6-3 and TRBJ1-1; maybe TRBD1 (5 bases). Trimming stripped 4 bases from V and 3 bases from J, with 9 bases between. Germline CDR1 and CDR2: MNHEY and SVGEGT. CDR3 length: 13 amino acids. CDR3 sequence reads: CASSWDSYTEAFF. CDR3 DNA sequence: TGTGCCAGCAGTTGGGACTCCTACACTGAAGCTTTCTTT.

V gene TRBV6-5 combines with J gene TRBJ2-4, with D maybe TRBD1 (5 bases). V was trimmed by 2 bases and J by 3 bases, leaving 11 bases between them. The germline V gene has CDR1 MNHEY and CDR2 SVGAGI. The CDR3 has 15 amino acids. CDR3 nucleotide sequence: TGTGCCAGCAGTTACCGACAGACCGACAAAAACATTCAGTACTTC. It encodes CASSYRQTDKNIQYF.

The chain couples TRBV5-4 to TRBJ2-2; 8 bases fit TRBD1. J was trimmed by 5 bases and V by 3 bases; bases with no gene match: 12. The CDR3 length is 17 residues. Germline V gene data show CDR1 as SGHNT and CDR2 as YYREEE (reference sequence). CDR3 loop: CASSSAYAQGVTGELFF. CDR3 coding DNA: TGTGCCAGCAGCTCAGCTTACGCACAGGGGGTAACCGGGGAGCTGTTTTTT.

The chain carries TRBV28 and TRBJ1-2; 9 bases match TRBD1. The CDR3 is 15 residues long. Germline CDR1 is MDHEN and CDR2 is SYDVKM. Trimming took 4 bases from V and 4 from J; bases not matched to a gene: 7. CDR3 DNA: TGTGCCAGCAGTTCACGGGACAGGGATCGCTATGGCTACACCTTC. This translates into CASSSRDRDRYGYTF.

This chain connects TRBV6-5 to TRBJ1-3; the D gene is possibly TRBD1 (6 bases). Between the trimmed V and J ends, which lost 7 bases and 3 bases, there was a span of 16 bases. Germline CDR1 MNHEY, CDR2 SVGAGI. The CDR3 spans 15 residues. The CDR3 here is CASTSQGLSGNTIYF. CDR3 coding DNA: TGTGCCAGCACTTCACAGGGCTTAAGTGGAAACACCATATATTTT.

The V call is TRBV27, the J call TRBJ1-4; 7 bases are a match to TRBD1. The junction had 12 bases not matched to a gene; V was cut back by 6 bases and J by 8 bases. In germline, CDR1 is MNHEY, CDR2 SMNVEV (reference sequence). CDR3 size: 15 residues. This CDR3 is CASRSASGGREKLFF. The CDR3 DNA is TGTGCCAGCAGGAGCGCCTCAGGGGGGAGGGAAAAACTGTTTTTT.

The CDR3 sequence is CASFRWGAGNTIYF. Written as DNA, the CDR3 is TGTGCCAGCTTCCGGTGGGGGGCTGGAAACACCATATATTTT. The chain has TRBV5-4 and TRBJ1-3, with D possibly being TRBD1 (5 bases). From germline, CDR1 is SGHNT and CDR2 YYREEE (reference sequence). The CDR3 totals 14 residues. V was trimmed by 7 bases and J by 2 bases, leaving 13 bases between them.

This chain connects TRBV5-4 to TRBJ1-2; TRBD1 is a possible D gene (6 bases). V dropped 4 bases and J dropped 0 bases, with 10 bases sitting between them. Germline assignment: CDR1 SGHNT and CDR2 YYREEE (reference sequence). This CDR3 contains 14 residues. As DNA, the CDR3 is TGTGCCAGCAGCACGGACAGATCTAACTATGGCTACACCTTC. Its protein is CASSTDRSNYGYTF.

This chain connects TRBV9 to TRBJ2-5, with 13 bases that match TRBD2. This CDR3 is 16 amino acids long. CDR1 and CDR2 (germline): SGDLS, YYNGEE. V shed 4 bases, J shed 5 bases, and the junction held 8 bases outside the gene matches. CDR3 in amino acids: CASSPRGLAGTETQYF. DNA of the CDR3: TGTGCCAGCAGCCCTCGGGGACTAGCGGGAACGGAGACCCAGTACTTC.